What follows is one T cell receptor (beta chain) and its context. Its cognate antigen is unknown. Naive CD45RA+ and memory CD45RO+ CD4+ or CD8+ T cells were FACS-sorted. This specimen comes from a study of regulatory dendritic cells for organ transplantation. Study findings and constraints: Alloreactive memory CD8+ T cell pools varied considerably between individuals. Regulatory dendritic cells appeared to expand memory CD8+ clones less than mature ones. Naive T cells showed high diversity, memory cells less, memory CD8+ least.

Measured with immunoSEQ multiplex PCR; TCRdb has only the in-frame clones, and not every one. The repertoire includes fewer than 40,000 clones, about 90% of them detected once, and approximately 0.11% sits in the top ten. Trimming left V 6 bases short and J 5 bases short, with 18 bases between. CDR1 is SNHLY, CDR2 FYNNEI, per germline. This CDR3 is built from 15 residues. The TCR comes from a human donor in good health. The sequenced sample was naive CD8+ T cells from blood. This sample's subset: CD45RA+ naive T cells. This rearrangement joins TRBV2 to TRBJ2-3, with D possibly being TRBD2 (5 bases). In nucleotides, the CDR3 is TGTGCCAGCAGAAGAACGAGCGGCTGGGGAGATACGCAGTATTTT. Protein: CASRRTSGWGDTQYF.